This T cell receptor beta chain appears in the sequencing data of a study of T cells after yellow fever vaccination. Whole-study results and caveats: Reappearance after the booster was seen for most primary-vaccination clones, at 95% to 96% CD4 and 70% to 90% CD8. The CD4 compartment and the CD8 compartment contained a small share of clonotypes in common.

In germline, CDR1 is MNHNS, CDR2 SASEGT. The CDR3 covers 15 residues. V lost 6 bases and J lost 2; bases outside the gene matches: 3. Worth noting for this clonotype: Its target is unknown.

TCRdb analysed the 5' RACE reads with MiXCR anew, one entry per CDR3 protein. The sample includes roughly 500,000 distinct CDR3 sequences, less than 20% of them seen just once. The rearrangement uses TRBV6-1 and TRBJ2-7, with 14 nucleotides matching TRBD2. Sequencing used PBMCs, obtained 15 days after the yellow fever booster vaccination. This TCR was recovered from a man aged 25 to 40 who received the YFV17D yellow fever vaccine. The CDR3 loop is CASRGLAGVAYEQYF. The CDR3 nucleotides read TGTGCCAGCAGGGGACTAGCGGGAGTTGCCTACGAGCAGTACTTC.